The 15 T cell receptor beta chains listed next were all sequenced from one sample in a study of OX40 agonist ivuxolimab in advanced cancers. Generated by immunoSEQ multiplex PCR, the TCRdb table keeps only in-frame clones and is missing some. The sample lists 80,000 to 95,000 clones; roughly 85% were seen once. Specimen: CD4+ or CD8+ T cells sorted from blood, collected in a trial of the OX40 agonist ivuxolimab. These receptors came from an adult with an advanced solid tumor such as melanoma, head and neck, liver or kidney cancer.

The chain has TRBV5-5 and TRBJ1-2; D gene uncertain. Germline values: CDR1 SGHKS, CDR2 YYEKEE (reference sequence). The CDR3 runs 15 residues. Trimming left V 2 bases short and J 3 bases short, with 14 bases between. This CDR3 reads CASSLSVRPDYGYTF. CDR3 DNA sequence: TGTGCCAGCAGCTTATCAGTCAGACCCGACTATGGCTACACCTTC.

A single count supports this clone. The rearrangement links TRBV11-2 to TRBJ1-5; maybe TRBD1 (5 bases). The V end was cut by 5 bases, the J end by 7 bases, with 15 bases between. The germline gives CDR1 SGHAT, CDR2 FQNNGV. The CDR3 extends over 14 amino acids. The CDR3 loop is CASSQGRDGQPQHF. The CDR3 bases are TGTGCCAGCAGCCAGGGCAGGGACGGACAGCCCCAGCATTTT.

CDR3 sequence reads: CASSATGQASDTQYF. The CDR3 nucleotides are TGTGCCAGCAGCGCAACGGGACAGGCATCAGATACGCAGTATTTT. The rearrangement uses TRBV7-9 and TRBJ2-3, with 8 bases identical to TRBD1. There are 15 residues in the CDR3. Trimming removed 5 bases from V and 4 bases from J; junction bases left unmatched: 8. Germline CDR1 SEHNR, CDR2 FQNEAQ (reference sequence). Variable domain in full (rest from reference TRBV7-9 and TRBJ2-3): DTGVSQNPRHKITKRGQNVTFRCDPISEHNRLYWYRQTLGQGPEFLTYFQNEAQLEKSRLLSDRFSAERPKGSFSTLEIQRTEQGDSAMYLCASSATGQASDTQYFGPGTRLTVL.

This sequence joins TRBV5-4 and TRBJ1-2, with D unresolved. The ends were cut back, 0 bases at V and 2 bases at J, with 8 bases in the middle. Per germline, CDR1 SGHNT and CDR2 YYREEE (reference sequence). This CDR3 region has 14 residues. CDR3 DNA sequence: TGTGCCAGCAGCTTGGAGATAGGCAACTATGGCTACACCTTC. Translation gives CASSLEIGNYGYTF. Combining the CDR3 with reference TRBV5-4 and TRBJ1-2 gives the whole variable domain ETGVTQSPTHLIKTRGQQVTLRCSSQSGHNTVSWYQQALGQGPQFIFQYYREEENGRGNFPPRFSGLQFPNYSSELNVNALELDDSALYLCASSLEIGNYGYTFGSGTRLTVV.

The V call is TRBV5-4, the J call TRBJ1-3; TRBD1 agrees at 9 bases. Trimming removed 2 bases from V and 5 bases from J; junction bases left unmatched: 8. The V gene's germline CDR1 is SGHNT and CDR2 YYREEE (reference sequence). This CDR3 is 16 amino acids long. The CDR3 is CASSFGTDRGRNTIYF. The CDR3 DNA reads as TGTGCCAGCAGCTTTGGTACAGACAGGGGGAGAAACACCATATATTTT.

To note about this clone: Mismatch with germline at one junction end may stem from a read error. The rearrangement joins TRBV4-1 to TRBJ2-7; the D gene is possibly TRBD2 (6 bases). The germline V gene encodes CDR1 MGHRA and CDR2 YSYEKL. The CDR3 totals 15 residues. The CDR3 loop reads CASSQGSAGIDERYF. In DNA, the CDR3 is TGCGCCAGCAGCCAAGGGTCCGCGGGGATCGACGAGCGGTACTTC.

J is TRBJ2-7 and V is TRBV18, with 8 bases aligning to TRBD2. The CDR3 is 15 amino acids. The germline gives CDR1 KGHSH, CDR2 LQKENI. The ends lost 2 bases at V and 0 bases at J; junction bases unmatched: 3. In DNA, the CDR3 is TGTGCCAGCTCACCAACACTAGCGGCCTCCTACGAGCAGTACTTC. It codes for CASSPTLAASYEQYF.

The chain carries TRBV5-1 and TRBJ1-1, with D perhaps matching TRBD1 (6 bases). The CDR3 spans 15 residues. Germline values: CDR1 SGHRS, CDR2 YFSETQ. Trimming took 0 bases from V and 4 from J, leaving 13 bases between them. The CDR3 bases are TGCGCCAGCAGCTTGGCCGGGGGCCTGGCCACTGAAGCTTTCTTT. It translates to CASSLAGGLATEAFF. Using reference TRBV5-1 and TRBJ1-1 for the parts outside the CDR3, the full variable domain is KAGVTQTPRYLIKTRGQQVTLSCSPISGHRSVSWYQQTPGQGLQFLFEYFSETQRNKGNFPGRFSGRQFSNSRSEMNVSTLELGDSALYLCASSLAGGLATEAFFGQGTRLTVV.

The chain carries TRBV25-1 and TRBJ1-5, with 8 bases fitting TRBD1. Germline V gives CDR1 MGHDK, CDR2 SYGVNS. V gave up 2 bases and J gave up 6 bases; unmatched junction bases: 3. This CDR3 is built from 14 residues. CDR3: CASSETGGRQPQHF. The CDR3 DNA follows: TGTGCCAGCAGTGAAACAGGGGGTCGTCAGCCCCAGCATTTT.

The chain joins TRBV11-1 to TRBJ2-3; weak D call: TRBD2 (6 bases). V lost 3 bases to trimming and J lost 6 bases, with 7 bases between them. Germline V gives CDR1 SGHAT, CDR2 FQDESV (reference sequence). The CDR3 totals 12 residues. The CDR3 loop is CASSFGGDTQYF. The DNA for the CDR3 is TGTGCCAGCAGCTTTGGGGGGGATACGCAGTATTTT.

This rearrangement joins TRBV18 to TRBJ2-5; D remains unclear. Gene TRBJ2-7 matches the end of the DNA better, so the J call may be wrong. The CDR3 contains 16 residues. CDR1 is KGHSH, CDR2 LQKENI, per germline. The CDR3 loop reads CASSPQDGFPSYEQYF. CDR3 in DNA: TGTGCCAGCTCACCTCAGGATGGGTTCCCCTCCTACGAGCAGTACTTC.

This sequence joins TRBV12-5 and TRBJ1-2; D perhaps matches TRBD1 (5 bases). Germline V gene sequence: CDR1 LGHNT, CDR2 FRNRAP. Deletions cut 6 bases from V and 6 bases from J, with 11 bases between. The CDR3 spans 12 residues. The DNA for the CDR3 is TGTGCTAGTGGACGGGACTTCCATGGCTACACCTTC. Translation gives CASGRDFHGYTF. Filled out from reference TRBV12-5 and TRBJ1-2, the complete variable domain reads DARVTQTPRHKVTEMGQEVTMRCQPILGHNTVFWYRQTMMQGLELLAYFRNRAPLDDSGMPKDRFSAEMPDATLATLKIQPSEPRDSAVYFCASGRDFHGYTFGSGTRLTVV.

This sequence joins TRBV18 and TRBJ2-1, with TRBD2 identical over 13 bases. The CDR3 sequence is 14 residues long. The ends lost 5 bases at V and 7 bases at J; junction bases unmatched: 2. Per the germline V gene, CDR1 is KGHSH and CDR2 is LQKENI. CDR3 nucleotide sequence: TGTGCCAGCTCAATACTAGCGGGAGGGAATGAGCAGTTCTTC. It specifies CASSILAGGNEQFF.

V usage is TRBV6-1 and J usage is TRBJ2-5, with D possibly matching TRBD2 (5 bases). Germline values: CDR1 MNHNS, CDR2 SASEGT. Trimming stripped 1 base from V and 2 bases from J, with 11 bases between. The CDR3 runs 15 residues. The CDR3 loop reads CASSEGLARQETQYF. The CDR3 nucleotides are TGTGCCAGCAGTGAAGGGCTAGCACGGCAAGAGACCCAGTACTTC.

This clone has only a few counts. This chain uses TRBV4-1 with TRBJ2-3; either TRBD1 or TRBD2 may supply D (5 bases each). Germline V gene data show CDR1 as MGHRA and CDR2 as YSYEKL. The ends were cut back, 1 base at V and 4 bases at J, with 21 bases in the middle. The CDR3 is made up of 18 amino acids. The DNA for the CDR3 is TGCGCCAGCAGCCAAGTTGGGGCGCGCGGCGGGCGGCCAGATACGCAGTATTTT. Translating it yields CASSQVGARGGRPDTQYF.